This T cell receptor beta chain was found in a study of Ad26.COV2.S vaccination and SARS-CoV-2 variants. Points from the study as a whole: Following vaccination, spike-specific CD8+ and CD4+ T cell responses reportedly exhibited substantial breadth. TCR breadth and depth estimates may have understated total T cell responses. It was vaccine recipients, not placebo recipients, who had the higher spike-specific TCR breadth.

A note on this clone: Its antigen is not known. Other DNA sequences from this sample encode an identical CDR3 as well.

CDR3 size: 13 residues. V was clipped by 8 bases and J by 5 bases; unmatched bases: 3. Per germline, CDR1 MNHEY and CDR2 SMNVEV (reference sequence). Assay used: immunoSEQ multiplex PCR; TCRdb lists only in-frame clones, some missing. The data show about 350,000 clones, 92% seen once. V gene TRBV27 combines with J gene TRBJ2-2; 9 positions agree with TRBD1. This clonotype was obtained from a human donor who had recovered from COVID-19. Sequencing used peripheral blood, obtained after recovery from COVID-19. Here the CDR3 DNA reads TGTGCCAGCCGGACAGGGGATACCGGGGAGCTGTTTTTT. This gives the protein CASRTGDTGELFF.